The rows below give T cell receptor beta chains drawn from one sample of a study of blood T cell repertoires in COVID-19. The method was immunoSEQ multiplex PCR; TCRdb's version includes in-frame clones alone and lacks a portion of them. The table lists about 100,000 clones, 85% to 90% of them singletons, with roughly 32% in the top ten. Sample: peripheral blood. The receptor set was obtained from a woman of 80 years or more with acute or convalescent COVID-19. CDR3s include the opening cysteine and the closing phenylalanine or tryptophan.

J | V | CDR3
TRBJ1-4 | TRBV3-1/TRBV3-2 | CASSQRQGGNEKLFF
TRBJ1-2 | TRBV5-6 | CASSSRQNTNYGYTF
TRBJ2-5 | TRBV7-9 | CASSIPTTLQETQYF
TRBJ1-5 | TRBV12-2 | CASRIRDRGRNQPQHF
TRBJ2-1 | TRBV2 | CASSEASKREQFF
TRBJ2-7 | TRBV19 | CASSRDNSYEQYF
TRBJ1-3 | TRBV2 | CASKRLSGNTIYF
TRBJ2-3 | TRBV3-1/TRBV3-2 | CASSQDTGQGADTQYF
TRBJ2-7 | TRBV15 | CATSRDQGMDYEQYF
TRBJ2-7 | TRBV7-2 | CASSLVGVGTGAPYEQYF
TRBJ1-2 | TRBV6-5 | CASSRTGALNYGYTF
TRBJ1-4 | TRBV14 | CASSQAADSNEKLFF
TRBJ1-5 | TRBV19 | CASLLAGGAGQPQHF
TRBJ1-3 | TRBV5-1 | CASSPGGISGNTIYF
TRBJ2-7 | TRBV6-1 | CASGKQASSYEQYF
TRBJ1-6 | TRBV30 | CAWTRERTLHF
TRBJ2-1 | TRBV7-9 | CASSSGQINEQFF
TRBJ2-2 | TRBV12-3/TRBV12-4 | CASSLRLAGELFF
TRBJ2-7 | TRBV10-1 | CASSESITGEWYF
TRBJ2-3 | TRBV2 | CASSSYQGSLADITDTQYF
TRBJ1-2 | TRBV6-5 | CASRSRTGVVGGYTF
TRBJ2-7 | TRBV5-1 | CASSSGLAVSYEQYF
TRBJ2-7 | TRBV29-1 | CSVGGGGPLDEQYF
TRBJ2-4 | TRBV19 | CASSSQGVAKNIQYF
TRBJ2-5 | TRBV3-1/TRBV3-2 | CASSQLLTGTGLYSETQYF
TRBJ2-7 | TRBV4-1 | CASSQDRGGGIYEQYF
TRBJ1-4 | TRBV10-3 | CAISESSQGRSEKLFF
TRBJ1-4 | TRBV28 | CASSLGGPGNEKLFF
TRBJ1-2 | TRBV5-1 | CASSLSEWRTGRYGYTF